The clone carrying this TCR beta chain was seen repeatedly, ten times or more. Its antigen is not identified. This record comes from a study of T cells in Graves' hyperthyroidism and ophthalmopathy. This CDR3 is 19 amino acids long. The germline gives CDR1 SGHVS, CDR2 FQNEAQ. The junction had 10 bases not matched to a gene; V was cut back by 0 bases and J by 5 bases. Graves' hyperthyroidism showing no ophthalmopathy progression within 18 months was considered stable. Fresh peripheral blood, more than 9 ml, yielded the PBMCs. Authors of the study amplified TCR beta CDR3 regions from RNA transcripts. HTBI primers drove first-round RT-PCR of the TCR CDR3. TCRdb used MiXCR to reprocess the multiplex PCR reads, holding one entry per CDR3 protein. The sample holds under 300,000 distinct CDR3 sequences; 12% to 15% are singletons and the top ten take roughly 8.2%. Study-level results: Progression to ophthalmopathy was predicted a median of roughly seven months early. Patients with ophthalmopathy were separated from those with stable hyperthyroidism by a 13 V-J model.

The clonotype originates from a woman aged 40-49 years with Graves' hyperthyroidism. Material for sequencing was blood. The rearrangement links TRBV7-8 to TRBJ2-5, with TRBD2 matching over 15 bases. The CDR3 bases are TGTGCCAGCAGCTTAGCGGGGACTAGCGGGAGGAGGGTTGGTGAGACCCAGTACTTC. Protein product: CASSLAGTSGRRVGETQYF.